This is a list of T cell receptor beta chains from one sample in a study of blood T cell repertoires in COVID-19. The data were produced by immunoSEQ multiplex PCR, yet TCRdb's version contains in-frame clones alone and is incomplete. The data hold hundreds of thousands of clones, with around 90% observed a single time. The sequenced sample was PBMCs or T cells enriched from blood (not recorded which). The receptors originated from a woman aged 18-29 years who had recovered from COVID-19. Both conserved end residues are part of each CDR3. D genes are given only for firm matches. Clone size is not always given. Where it is, it says once, few, many or a class for expanded clones.

clone_size d_call j_call v_call cdr3_nt cdr3_aa
once TRBD2 TRBJ2-5 TRBV25-1 TGTGCCAGCAGCAAAACTAGCGGAAGACAAGAGACCCAGTACTTC CASSKTSGRQETQYF
. TRBD1 TRBJ2-7 TRBV29-1 TGCAGCGTTGATGCACCGGGACAGGGGGCGTCCGAGCAGTACTTC CSVDAPGQGASEQYF
. . TRBJ1-5 TRBV15 TGTGCCACCAGCAGAGATGGGGCAGGGGATAGCAATCAGCCCCAGCATTTT CATSRDGAGDSNQPQHF
once TRBD1 TRBJ1-1 TRBV13 TGTGCCAGCAGCTTAACGGGACAGAAGAACACTGAAGCTTTCTTT CASSLTGQKNTEAFF
. TRBD1 TRBJ2-2 TRBV15 TGTGCCACCAGGACCGACAGGGCCACCGGGGAGCTGTTTTTT CATRTDRATGELFF
. TRBD2 TRBJ2-7 TRBV29-1 TGCAGCGTTGTTTGGCTAGCGGGAGGCTACGAGCAGTACTTC CSVVWLAGGYEQYF
. TRBD2 TRBJ2-3 TRBV3-1/TRBV3-2 TGTGCCAGCAGCCAAGTAAACAGCGGGATCCGCACAGATACGCAGTATTTT CASSQVNSGIRTDTQYF
. . TRBJ1-6 TRBV27 TGTGCCAGCAGGTCCGGGGGATCCTATAATTCACCCCTCCACTTT CASRSGGSYNSPLHF
many . TRBJ2-1 TRBV19 TGTGCCAGTAGTACGGGACTGGTTGGTATGAGTGAGCAGTTCTTC CASSTGLVGMSEQFF
. . TRBJ2-3 TRBV28 TGTGCCAGCAGGGGAACACAGGGTTTTCAAGATACGCAGTATTTT CASRGTQGFQDTQYF
once . TRBJ2-1 TRBV11-2 TGTGCCAGCAGCACCAACGAAGGGGCTAGCTCCTACAATGAGCAGTTCTTC CASSTNEGASSYNEQFF
. TRBD2 TRBJ2-2 TRBV20-1 TGCAGTGCTAGTGGCGGGAGTGGGGCCGGGGAGCTGTTTTTT CSASGGSGAGELFF
. TRBD1 TRBJ1-2 TRBV7-6 TGTGCCAGCAGCCCCGGGACAGGGAATGGCTACACCTTC CASSPGTGNGYTF
. . TRBJ1-1 TRBV7-9 TGTGCCAGCAGCTTGGGAGGAGAGTGGAACACTGAAGCTTTCTTT CASSLGGEWNTEAFF
. TRBD2 TRBJ2-1 TRBV4-3 TGCGCCAGCAGCCAAGATCTCAGCGGGGCTAACAATGAGCAGTTCTTC CASSQDLSGANNEQFF
. . TRBJ1-5 TRBV6-5 TGTGCCAGCAGCCCCGGACAAACTAGCAATCAGCCCCAGCATTTT CASSPGQTSNQPQHF
. . TRBJ1-2 TRBV19 TGTGCCAGTAGTGTCAGGCTGTGGAACTACACCTTC CASSVRLWNYTF
. . TRBJ2-2 TRBV7-4 TGTGCCAGCAGCCAACACGCGAACACCGGGGAGCTGTTTTTT CASSQHANTGELFF
. TRBD1 TRBJ2-7 TRBV7-8 TGTGCCAGCAGCATTACTCCGCAGGGGGCGGGTGAGCAGTACTTC CASSITPQGAGEQYF
. . TRBJ2-1 TRBV20-1 TGCAGTGCTAGTCGCGAAGCGGGTGACTCTGAGCAGTTCTTC CSASREAGDSEQFF
. . TRBJ1-2 TRBV27 TGTGCCAGCGCCCTATTGGGCAGCTATGGCTACACCTTC CASALLGSYGYTF
. . TRBJ2-3 TRBV14 TGTGCCAGCAGCCAAGTCTCAGGCGGCGGGACGCAGTATTTT CASSQVSGGGTQYF
. . TRBJ2-5 TRBV5-1 TGCGCCAGCAGCTTGGACAGGGCAGAGACCCAGTACTTC CASSLDRAETQYF
. . TRBJ1-5 TRBV28 TGTGCCAGCAGTTTCCCTGGGGGGAGCAATCAGCCCCAGCATTTT CASSFPGGSNQPQHF
. . TRBJ2-1 TRBV3-1/TRBV3-2 TGTGCCAGCAGCCAAGCCCCGCAGGCATCCTACAATGAGCAGTTCTTC CASSQAPQASYNEQFF
. . TRBJ1-2 TRBV6-5 TGTGCCAGCAGCCGGGGGAGAAACTATGGCTACACCTTC CASSRGRNYGYTF
. TRBD2 TRBJ2-1 TRBV3-1/TRBV3-2 TGTGCCAGCAGCCAAGGGGGAGGGGACAATGAGCAGTTCTTC CASSQGGGDNEQFF
. . TRBJ1-1 TRBV19 TGTGCCAGTAGTATTCGGGGGAAGAACACTGAAGCTTTCTTT CASSIRGKNTEAFF
once TRBD2 TRBJ2-1 TRBV4-2 TGTGCCAGCAGCCAAGCCGCACTAGCGGGGGAGAACAATGAGCAGTTCTTC CASSQAALAGENNEQFF
once . TRBJ1-2 TRBV10-3 TGTGCCATCAGTGACCTTGGCGGGACTAACTATGGCTACACCTTC CAISDLGGTNYGYTF
. TRBD2 TRBJ2-7 TRBV19 TGTGCCAGTAGTATCAACCCGGGACTAGTTCGATTCGGCTACGAGCAGTACTTC CASSINPGLVRFGYEQYF
many TRBD2 TRBJ2-1 TRBV10-1 TGCGCCAGCAGTGACCGAGAGCGGGGCTCCTACAATGAGCAGTTCTTC CASSDRERGSYNEQFF
. . TRBJ1-2 TRBV28 TGTGCCAGCATTTCTCTCGGGGAGGGCTATGGCTACACCTTC CASISLGEGYGYTF
. . TRBJ2-7 TRBV19 TGTGCCAGTAGTATATTGGGGACCGGGAGAGCCACCTACGAGCAGTACTTC CASSILGTGRATYEQYF
. TRBD1 TRBJ2-1 TRBV5-1 TGCGCCAGCAGCACAAGGGTCGGGACAGGGGGCTATGAGCAGTTCTTC CASSTRVGTGGYEQFF
once . TRBJ1-2 TRBV5-4 TGTGCCAGCAGCCCGCCCGACAGTAACTATGGCTACACCTTC CASSPPDSNYGYTF
. . TRBJ1-1 TRBV7-2 TGTGCCAGCAGCTTACTTGAGTTTATGAACACTGAAGCTTTCTTT CASSLLEFMNTEAFF
. . TRBJ1-2 TRBV5-1 TGCGCCAGCAGCTTGGGATCAGCCGGTCTCACCGGGGACACCTTC CASSLGSAGLTGDTF
. . TRBJ1-1 TRBV10-3 TGTGCCACCCTATTAGGTGCAGGCAGCGGGACTGAAGCTTTCTTT CATLLGAGSGTEAFF
. TRBD2 TRBJ2-5 TRBV5-8 TGTGCCAGCACCGCCTACCTGAGCGGGAGAGGGGGAGAGACCCAGTACTTC CASTAYLSGRGGETQYF
. . TRBJ1-2 TRBV29-1 TGCAGCGTTGATCCCCGAACAGGGCGCACGGTTTCATGGTCCTACTATGGCTACACCTTC CSVDPRTGRTVSWSYYGYTF
. TRBD1 TRBJ2-1 TRBV5-4 TGTGCCAGCAGTTCCGGACAGGGAAACAGCAATGAGCAGTTCTTC CASSSGQGNSNEQFF
. TRBD1 TRBJ1-2 TRBV7-9 TGTGCCAGCAGCCCGACAGGGAGCGACTATGGCTACACCTTC CASSPTGSDYGYTF
. . TRBJ1-5 TRBV2 TGTGCCAGCAGAGAAAACAGGGTACGTCAGCCCCAGCATTTT CASRENRVRQPQHF
few . TRBJ1-5 TRBV28 TGTGCCAGCGGGTCCGGCGGGACGCGGCAGCCCCAGCATTTT CASGSGGTRQPQHF
. . TRBJ1-2 TRBV21-1 TGTGCCAGCAGCAACTCTGTGAGGTATGGCTACACCTTC CASSNSVRYGYTF
. TRBD2 TRBJ2-3 TRBV5-1 TGCGCCAGCATGGCGGGGGGGAGCACAGATACGCAGTATTTT CASMAGGSTDTQYF
. . TRBJ1-2 TRBV7-2 TGTGCCAGCAGCTTAGAAGCGGGGAACTATGGCTACACCTTC CASSLEAGNYGYTF
. TRBD1 TRBJ1-1 TRBV5-1 TGCGCCAGCAGAAGCACCGGACAGGGGAACACTGAAGCTTTCTTT CASRSTGQGNTEAFF
. . TRBJ1-3 TRBV19 TGTGCCAGTAGAATGTACTCTGGAAACACCATATATTTT CASRMYSGNTIYF
few TRBD1 TRBJ1-1 TRBV19 TGTGCCAGTAGTCCGGGGACAGGGACTGAAGCTTTCTTT CASSPGTGTEAFF
. . TRBJ1-2 TRBV6-2/TRBV6-3 TGTGCCAGCAGTTACTCGGCAGGGACAATCGGCTATGGCTACACCTTC CASSYSAGTIGYGYTF
once . TRBJ1-1 TRBV18 TGTGCCAGCTCACCACGGAGACCGAACACTGAAGCTTTCTTT CASSPRRPNTEAFF
. TRBD1 TRBJ2-1 TRBV28 TGTGCCAGCAGTCCCGGGACAGACAATGAGCAGTTCTTC CASSPGTDNEQFF
. . TRBJ2-1 TRBV3-1/TRBV3-2 TGTGCCAGCAGCCACCGTAGCGTTGAGCAGTTCTTC CASSHRSVEQFF
. TRBD2 TRBJ2-7 TRBV10-3 TGTGCCATAGACGACCAGGGACTAGCGGGAGGGCCCTACGAGCAGTACTTC CAIDDQGLAGGPYEQYF
few TRBD1 TRBJ2-7 TRBV11-3 TGTGCCAGCAGCTTCGACAGGGGAAGCTACGAGCAGTACTTC CASSFDRGSYEQYF
few TRBD2 TRBJ2-7 TRBV19 TGTGCCAGTAGTCCGTTCGCGGGAGGACTCTACGAGCAGTACTTC CASSPFAGGLYEQYF
. TRBD2 TRBJ2-3 TRBV3-1/TRBV3-2 TGTGCCAGCAGCCCGAGACTAGCGGGGGGGGTTACGCAGTATTTT CASSPRLAGGVTQYF